A selection of T cell receptor beta chains follows, all from one sample in a study of graft-versus-host responses after intestinal transplantation. Repertoires were generated with immunoSEQ multiplex PCR, while TCRdb's copy carries only in-frame clones and drops some. The table has approximately 15,000 clones, roughly 74% seen once. The material sequenced was ileum tissue, taken 14 days after transplant. The receptors originated from a human patient who received an intestinal transplant, so some T cells may come from the graft donor. Both conserved end residues are part of each CDR3. D genes are given only for firm matches. Expanded clones are given a class, and other clones once, few, many or no size at all.

abundance	len	v_gene	d_gene	j_gene	CDR3nt	CDR3aa
NA	12	TRBV6-1	NA	TRBJ2-1	TGTGCCAGCAGTGAAGCTGGGGGTGAGCAGTTCTTC	CASSEAGGEQFF
once	17	TRBV7-2	NA	TRBJ2-2	TGTGCCAGCAGCTTAATGGCCCCTGGACTGTCCACCGGGGAGCTGTTTTTT	CASSLMAPGLSTGELFF
once	16	TRBV5-6	NA	TRBJ2-5	TGTGCCAGCAGTCCCTACGAGGTCCATACTCAAGAGACCCAGTACTTC	CASSPYEVHTQETQYF
NA	15	TRBV27	TRBD1	TRBJ2-7	TGTGCCAGCAGAAAGAACCAGGGGGCCGCCTACGAGCAGTACTTC	CASRKNQGAAYEQYF
NA	17	TRBV28	TRBD1	TRBJ1-4	TGTGCCAGCAGTGTACAACAGGGGGCAGGGACTAATGAAAAACTGTTTTTT	CASSVQQGAGTNEKLFF
NA	18	TRBV5-1	NA	TRBJ2-1	TGCGCCAGCAGCTTGGCTCCCTCCAGCGCCCGGTTTAACAATGAGCAGTTCTTC	CASSLAPSSARFNNEQFF
NA	14	TRBV6-5	NA	TRBJ1-2	TGTGCCAGCAGTTACGTTAGGGGAGTGGTTGGCTACACCTTC	CASSYVRGVVGYTF
NA	12	TRBV7-9	NA	TRBJ1-1	TGTGCCAGCAGCCTGGGAGGGCCTGAAGCTTTCTTT	CASSLGGPEAFF
few	13	TRBV5-5	NA	TRBJ1-1	TGTGCCAGCGGAAGGACAGTTGGGACTGAAGCTTTCTTT	CASGRTVGTEAFF
NA	15	TRBV7-6	TRBD1	TRBJ2-7	TGTGCCAGCAGCTTTCGGACAGGGGAACTCCACGAGCAGTACTTC	CASSFRTGELHEQYF
few	17	TRBV5-1	TRBD2	TRBJ2-5	TGCGCCAGCAGCTTGGCAAGCGGGGGCCCTCTGGGAGAGACCCAGTACTTC	CASSLASGGPLGETQYF
NA	18	TRBV7-9	TRBD2	TRBJ2-1	TGTGCCAGCAGCATAACCTACAAGTCTCTAGCGGAGTACAATGAGCAGTTCTTC	CASSITYKSLAEYNEQFF
NA	19	TRBV5-1	NA	TRBJ1-5	TGCGCCAGCAGCTTATTTCGGACGGAGGTGCCTTATAGCAATCAGCCCCAGCATTTT	CASSLFRTEVPYSNQPQHF
NA	13	TRBV14	NA	TRBJ2-6	TGTGCCAGCAGCTCCATAATGGCCAACGTCCTGACTTTC	CASSSIMANVLTF
NA	13	TRBV13	NA	TRBJ2-5	TGTGCCAGCAGCTTGTTCCGGAGGGAGACCCAGTACTTC	CASSLFRRETQYF
once	15	TRBV19	NA	TRBJ2-7	TGTGCCAGTAGTGGGGCTGCGGCTAGCTCCTACGAGCAGTACTTC	CASSGAAASSYEQYF
NA	16	TRBV9	NA	TRBJ2-5	TGTGCCAGCAGCCCCCCCACCGGGAAGATGTGGGAGACCCAGTACTTC	CASSPPTGKMWETQYF
once	16	TRBV2	NA	TRBJ2-6	TGTGCCAGCTACCAGGAGAGTATCTCTGGGGCCAACGTCCTGACTTTC	CASYQESISGANVLTF
once	15	TRBV7-9	NA	TRBJ2-6	TGTGCCAGCAGATCTTCGGAGGCTGGGGCCAACGTCCTGACTTTC	CASRSSEAGANVLTF
once	18	TRBV7-8	TRBD1	TRBJ1-2	TGTGCCAGCAGCCCGCCCTCCGGGACAGGGGTGTCTCACTATGGCTACACCTTC	CASSPPSGTGVSHYGYTF
few	13	TRBV7-9	NA	TRBJ2-7	TGTGCCAGCAGCCCCGGGGCGGGATACGAGCAGTACTTC	CASSPGAGYEQYF
NA	15	TRBV9	TRBD2	TRBJ2-3	TGTGCCAGCAGCTCCAGCGGGGCTAGCACAGATACGCAGTATTTT	CASSSSGASTDTQYF
NA	16	TRBV7-9	NA	TRBJ2-7	TGTGCCAGCAGCGGACCCTACTCGCGGAACTCCTACGAGCAGTACTTC	CASSGPYSRNSYEQYF
NA	15	TRBV7-3	NA	TRBJ2-1	TGTGCCAGCAGCTTAGGTCCAGGGAGGTTGAATGAGCAGTTCTTC	CASSLGPGRLNEQFF
NA	13	TRBV6-6	NA	TRBJ1-2	TGTGCCAGCAGTAACAGGGCCAACTATGGCTACACCTTC	CASSNRANYGYTF
NA	13	TRBV10-3	NA	TRBJ2-7	TGTGCCATGCTAGCAGAATCTTCCTACGAGCAGTACTTC	CAMLAESSYEQYF
few	12	TRBV29-1	TRBD1	TRBJ1-2	TGCAGCGCCGAAAGGGGGCAAGGGGGCTACACCTTC	CSAERGQGGYTF
NA	15	TRBV27	NA	TRBJ1-6	TGTGCCAGCAGCCCTTCTAGTCGATGGAATTCACCCCTCCACTTT	CASSPSSRWNSPLHF
NA	16	TRBV4-1	NA	TRBJ2-3	TGCGCCAGCAGCCACGGACTCTTTACTAACACAGATACGCAGTATTTT	CASSHGLFTNTDTQYF
NA	14	TRBV19	TRBD1	TRBJ1-5	TGTGCCAGTAGTATGGGGACAGTCTCTCAGCCCCAGCATTTT	CASSMGTVSQPQHF
NA	15	TRBV7-9	NA	TRBJ2-3	TGTGCCAGCAGCTTAGAGGAGCTTGGGGCAGATACGCAGTATTTT	CASSLEELGADTQYF
NA	15	TRBV19	TRBD1	TRBJ2-7	TGTGCCAGTAGTATCGGGACAGGGGGGACCTACGAGCAGTACTTC	CASSIGTGGTYEQYF
few	14	TRBV7-8	NA	TRBJ1-4	TGTGCCAGCAGATCAGGAGGAGGGAATGAAAAACTGTTTTTT	CASRSGGGNEKLFF
NA	12	TRBV25-1	NA	TRBJ1-5	TGTGCCAGCAGTGGCGACAGCCCGGTCCAGCATTTT	CASSGDSPVQHF
few	11	TRBV6-1	NA	TRBJ2-7	TGTGCCAGCAGTGAAGGGTACGAGCAGTACTTC	CASSEGYEQYF
NA	14	TRBV6-6	TRBD1	TRBJ2-7	TGTGCCAGCAGTTACGGAGACAGGGTCCACGAGCAGTACTTC	CASSYGDRVHEQYF
NA	13	TRBV18	NA	TRBJ1-2	TGTGCCAGCTCACCAGGGGAGGACTATGGCTACACCTTC	CASSPGEDYGYTF
NA	17	TRBV19	NA	TRBJ2-4	TGTGCCAGTAGTATGCTTGGGGACTCCGGGTCCAAAAACATTCAGTACTTC	CASSMLGDSGSKNIQYF
few	13	TRBV6-5	NA	TRBJ1-1	TGTGCCAGCAGTCCCACAGGGAGCACTGAAGCTTTCTTT	CASSPTGSTEAFF
medium-sized	14	TRBV7-6	TRBD1	TRBJ1-2	TGTGCCAGCAGCCCCGGGACAGTCCTTATGGGCTACACCTTC	CASSPGTVLMGYTF
few	13	TRBV2	TRBD1	TRBJ1-2	TGTGCCAGCACTAAAGACAGGGCCGATGGCTACACCTTC	CASTKDRADGYTF
few	12	TRBV6-1	NA	TRBJ2-7	TGTGCCAGCAGTGAAATGGGGAGCGAGCAGTACTTC	CASSEMGSEQYF
NA	14	TRBV6-5	TRBD1	TRBJ2-7	TGTGCCAGCAGTTACGGAGACAGGGTCCACGAGCAGTACTTC	CASSYGDRVHEQYF
NA	14	TRBV10-3	TRBD1	TRBJ1-5	TGTGCCACCGCCGTAGGGACAGCCAATCAGCCCCAGCATTTT	CATAVGTANQPQHF
NA	12	TRBV28	NA	TRBJ2-7	TGTGCCAGCAGTTCCACGACGCGGCAGCAGTACTTC	CASSSTTRQQYF
once	14	TRBV6-1	TRBD2	TRBJ2-7	TGTGCCAGCAGTGAAGAAGCGGGAAGCTACGAGCAGTACTTC	CASSEEAGSYEQYF
NA	13	TRBV29-1	NA	TRBJ2-1	TGCAGCGCTCTGGGGAGCTCCTACAATGAGCAGTTCTTC	CSALGSSYNEQFF
NA	13	TRBV6-1	TRBD1	TRBJ2-5	TGTGCCAGCAGGGGTGGACAGGGAGAGACCCAGTACTTC	CASRGGQGETQYF
NA	14	TRBV4-2	NA	TRBJ2-2	TGTGCCAGCAGCCAAGGTCAGGGGTTCGGGGAGCTGTTTTTT	CASSQGQGFGELFF
NA	15	TRBV30	NA	TRBJ1-6	TGTGCCTGGACCACAGCGAGCGCCTATAATTCACCCCTCCACTTT	CAWTTASAYNSPLHF
NA	12	TRBV13	NA	TRBJ2-1	TGTGCCAGCAGCTTAGCGGGAGCTGAGCAGTTCTTC	CASSLAGAEQFF
NA	14	TRBV6-1	NA	TRBJ2-2	TGTGCCAGCAGTGATTACAGGAACACCGGGGAGCTGTTTTTT	CASSDYRNTGELFF
NA	14	TRBV11-1	NA	TRBJ2-1	TGTGCCAGCAGCTTCGGAGGGATACACAATGAGCAGTTCTTC	CASSFGGIHNEQFF
NA	15	TRBV19	TRBD2	TRBJ2-7	TGTGCCAGTAGAGTCGGGGCTAGCGGGAGCTACGAGCAGTACTTC	CASRVGASGSYEQYF
NA	14	TRBV2	NA	TRBJ2-3	TGTGCCAGCAGCGCCGAAACCCTCCCAGATACGCAGTATTTT	CASSAETLPDTQYF
few	16	TRBV4-2	TRBD1	TRBJ1-2	TGTGCCAGCAGCCGAACGACAGGGAAGGATAACTATGGCTACACCTTC	CASSRTTGKDNYGYTF